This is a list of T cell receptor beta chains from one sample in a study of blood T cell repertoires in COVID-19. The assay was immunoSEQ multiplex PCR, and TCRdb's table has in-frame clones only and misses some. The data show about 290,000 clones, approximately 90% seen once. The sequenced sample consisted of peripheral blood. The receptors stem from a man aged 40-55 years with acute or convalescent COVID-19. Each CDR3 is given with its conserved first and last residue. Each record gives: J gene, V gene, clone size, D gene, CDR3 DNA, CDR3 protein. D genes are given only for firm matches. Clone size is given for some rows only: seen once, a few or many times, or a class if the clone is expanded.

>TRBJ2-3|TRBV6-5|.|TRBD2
TGTGCCAGCAGTTACTCGAGTGCGGGGGCAGATACGCAGTATTTT
CASSYSSAGADTQYF
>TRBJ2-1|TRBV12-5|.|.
TGTGCTAGTGGTTTGGTCAACAACTACAATGAGCAGTTCTTC
CASGLVNNYNEQFF
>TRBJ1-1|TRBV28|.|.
TGTGCCAGCAGTCCAATTGGCGGGGCGGGGACTGAAGCTTTCTTT
CASSPIGGAGTEAFF
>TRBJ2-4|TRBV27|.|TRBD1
TGTGCCAGCAGTTTTTTTAGGGGCACAGGGGAAAACATTCAGTACTTC
CASSFFRGTGENIQYF
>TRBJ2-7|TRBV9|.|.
TGTGCCAGCAGCGTAGCCTCTAGCTCCTACGAGCAGTACTTC
CASSVASSSYEQYF
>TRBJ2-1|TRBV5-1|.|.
TGCGCCAGCACCCCGGGAGTCCCGCTTGATGAGCAGTTCTTC
CASTPGVPLDEQFF
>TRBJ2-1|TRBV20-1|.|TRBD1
TGCAGTGCTAGTAGTATACAGGGGGCGCGGGATGAGCAGTTCTTC
CSASSIQGARDEQFF
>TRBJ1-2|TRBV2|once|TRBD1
TGTGCCAGCAGTGACGCAGGGGGCTGGTATGGCTACACCTTC
CASSDAGGWYGYTF
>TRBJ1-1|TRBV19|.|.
TGTGCCAGTAGTATCCCCGGACAGTCGGAAGCTTTCTTT
CASSIPGQSEAFF
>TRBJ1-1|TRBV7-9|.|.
TGTGCCAGCAGCTTAGATCCGGTCGCTGAAGCTTTCTTT
CASSLDPVAEAFF
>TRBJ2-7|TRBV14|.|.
TGTGCCAGCAGCCAACCGGACAGCTACGAGCAGTACTTC
CASSQPDSYEQYF
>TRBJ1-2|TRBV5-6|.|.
TGTGCCAGCAGCAAATACAGGACCTCTAACTATGGCTACACCTTC
CASSKYRTSNYGYTF
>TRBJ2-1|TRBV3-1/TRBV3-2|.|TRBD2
TGTGCCAGCCATACCGCCGGGGGGGGCTACAATGAGCAGTTCTTC
CASHTAGGGYNEQFF
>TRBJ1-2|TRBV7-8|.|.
TGTGCCAGCAGCTTAGACCGGGTCAATGGCTACACCTTC
CASSLDRVNGYTF
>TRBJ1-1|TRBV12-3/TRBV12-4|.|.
TGTGCCAGCGCCTCCCTTGGGGGGACTGAAGCTTTCTTT
CASASLGGTEAFF
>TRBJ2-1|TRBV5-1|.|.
TGCGCCAGCAGCATAGGGGGGGTTAACAATGAGCAGTTCTTC
CASSIGGVNNEQFF
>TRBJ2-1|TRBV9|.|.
TGTGCCAGCAGCGCGTTATATTACAATGAGCAGTTCTTC
CASSALYYNEQFF
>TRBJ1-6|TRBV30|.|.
TGTGCCTGGAGTGACGGGAAGGGCAATTCACCCCTCCACTTT
CAWSDGKGNSPLHF
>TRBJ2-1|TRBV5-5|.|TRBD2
TGTGCCAGCAGCTTGGCCGCTAGCGGGATTCCCTACAATGAGCAGTTCTTC
CASSLAASGIPYNEQFF
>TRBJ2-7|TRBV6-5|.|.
TGTGCCAGCAGGACCCAGGGGACCCCGGACGAGCAGTACTTC
CASRTQGTPDEQYF
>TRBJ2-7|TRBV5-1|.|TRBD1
TGCGCCAGCAGCTTTGGGACAGGGAGTGAGGGCTACGAGCAGTACTTC
CASSFGTGSEGYEQYF
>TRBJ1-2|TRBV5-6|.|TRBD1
TGTGCCAGCAGCTGGGGGACAGTAAGCGTTATGGATGGCTACACCTTC
CASSWGTVSVMDGYTF
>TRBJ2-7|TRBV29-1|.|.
TGCAGCGTTGAAGATCGGTCCATCTCCTACGAGCAGTACTTC
CSVEDRSISYEQYF
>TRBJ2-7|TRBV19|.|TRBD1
TGTGCCAGTAGTATCGGACAGGGAGCCGAGCAGTACTTC
CASSIGQGAEQYF
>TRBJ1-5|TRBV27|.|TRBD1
TGTGCCAGCAGTCCCTCGGACAGGGGAAACAATCAGCCCCAGCATTTT
CASSPSDRGNNQPQHF
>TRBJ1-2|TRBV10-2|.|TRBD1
TGCGCCAGCAGTGATGACAGGGTGTATGGCTACACCTTC
CASSDDRVYGYTF
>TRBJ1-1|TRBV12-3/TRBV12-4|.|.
TGTGCCAGCAGCGCAGGGAGGAGGTTGCGAGCTTTCTTT
CASSAGRRLRAFF
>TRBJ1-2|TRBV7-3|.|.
TGTGCCAGCAGCTCGAGATCAGGGTCCGGTTATGGCTACACCTTC
CASSSRSGSGYGYTF
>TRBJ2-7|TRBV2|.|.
TGTGCCAGCGGAGGAGAGTACGAGCAGTACTTC
CASGGEYEQYF
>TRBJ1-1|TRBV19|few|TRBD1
TGTGCCAGTAGTCTATACCGGGACAGGGGTTCGGCTGAAGCTTTCTTT
CASSLYRDRGSAEAFF
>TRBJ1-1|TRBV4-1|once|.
TGCGCCAGCAGCCAAGCCGCAGGGTTCATGAACACTGAAGCTTTCTTT
CASSQAAGFMNTEAFF
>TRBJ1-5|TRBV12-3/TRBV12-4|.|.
TGTGCCAGCAGCTCGGACAGTTATAGTCCCCAGCATTTT
CASSSDSYSPQHF
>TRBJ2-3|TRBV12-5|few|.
TGTGCTAGTGGTTTCCAAACAGATACGCAGTATTTT
CASGFQTDTQYF
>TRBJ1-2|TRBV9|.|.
TGTGCCAGCAGCGTAGGCGGTTTAGCTAACTATGGCTACACCTTC
CASSVGGLANYGYTF
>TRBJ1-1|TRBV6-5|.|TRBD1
TGTGCCAGCAGTCGACAGGGAACTGAAGCTTTCTTT
CASSRQGTEAFF
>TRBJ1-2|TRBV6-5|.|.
TGTGCCAGCAGTTACAACGCACCCTGGCATGGCTACACCTTC
CASSYNAPWHGYTF
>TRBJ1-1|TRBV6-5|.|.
TGTGCCAGCAGTACACCTCCGGGACTGCACACTGAAGCTTTCTTT
CASSTPPGLHTEAFF
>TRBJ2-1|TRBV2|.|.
TGTGCCAGCAGTGAATCGTTGGGGCTGCTCTACAATGAGCAGTTCTTC
CASSESLGLLYNEQFF
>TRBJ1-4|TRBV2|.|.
TGTGCCAGCAGCCGGGAGGGTCCTGGGGAAAAACTGTTTTTT
CASSREGPGEKLFF
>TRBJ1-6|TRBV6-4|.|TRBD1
TGTGCCAGCAGTCCGACAGGGGGATCACCCCTCCACTTT
CASSPTGGSPLHF
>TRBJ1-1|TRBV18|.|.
TGTGCCAGCTCACCAATGGTGACTAACACTGAAGCTTTCTTT
CASSPMVTNTEAFF
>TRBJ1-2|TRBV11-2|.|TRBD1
TGTGCCAGCAGCTTAGGTCGGGACAGGGGGCTACTTTACTATGGCTACACCTTC
CASSLGRDRGLLYYGYTF
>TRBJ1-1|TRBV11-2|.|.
TGTGCCAGCAGCTTAGTCCCGGGGTTGAACACTGAAGCTTTCTTT
CASSLVPGLNTEAFF
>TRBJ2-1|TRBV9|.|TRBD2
TGTGCCAGCAGCGTAGCCCCTTTGCTAGCGGGGCGGAACAATGAGCAGTTCTTC
CASSVAPLLAGRNNEQFF
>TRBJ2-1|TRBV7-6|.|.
TGTGCCAGCAGCTTGAACAGGGAGTACAATGAGCAGTTCTTC
CASSLNREYNEQFF
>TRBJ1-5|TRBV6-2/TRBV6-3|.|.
TGTGCCAGCAGCACAACAGGGAAGGGCAATCAGCCCCAGCATTTT
CASSTTGKGNQPQHF
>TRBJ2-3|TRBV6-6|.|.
TGTGCCAGCAGTTACTCGAGGGCAGATACGCAGTATTTT
CASSYSRADTQYF
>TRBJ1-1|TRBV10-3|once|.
TGTGCCATCAGTGGGACTGCCGTGGTGAACACTGAAGCTTTCTTT
CAISGTAVVNTEAFF